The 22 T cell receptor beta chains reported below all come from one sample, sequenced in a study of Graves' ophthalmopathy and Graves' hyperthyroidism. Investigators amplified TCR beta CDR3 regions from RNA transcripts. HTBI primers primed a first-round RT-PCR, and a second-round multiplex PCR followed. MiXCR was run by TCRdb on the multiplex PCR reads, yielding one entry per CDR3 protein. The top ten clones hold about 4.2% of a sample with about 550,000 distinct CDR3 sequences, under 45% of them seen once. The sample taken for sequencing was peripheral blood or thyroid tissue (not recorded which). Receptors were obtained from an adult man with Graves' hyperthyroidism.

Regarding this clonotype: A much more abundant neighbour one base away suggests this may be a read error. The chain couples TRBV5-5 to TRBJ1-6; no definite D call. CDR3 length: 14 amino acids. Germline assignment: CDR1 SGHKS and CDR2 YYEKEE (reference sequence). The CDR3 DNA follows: TGTGCCGGCAGCTTTGGGTCCGTACGAAATCCCCTCCACTTT. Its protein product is CAGSFGSVRNPLHF.

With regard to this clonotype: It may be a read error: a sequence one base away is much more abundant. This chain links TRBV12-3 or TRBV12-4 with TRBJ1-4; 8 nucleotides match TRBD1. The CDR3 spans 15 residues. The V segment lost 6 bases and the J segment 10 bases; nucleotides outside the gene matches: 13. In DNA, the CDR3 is TGTGCCAGCAGCTATACCGGGACAGGACGTGGAAAACTGTTTTTT. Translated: CASSYTGTGRGKLFF.

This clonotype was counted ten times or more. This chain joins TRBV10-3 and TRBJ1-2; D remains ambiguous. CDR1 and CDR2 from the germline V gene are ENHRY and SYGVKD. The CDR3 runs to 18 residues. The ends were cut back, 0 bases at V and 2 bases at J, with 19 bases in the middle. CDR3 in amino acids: CAISESETDAGSNYGYTF. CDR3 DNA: TGTGCCATCAGTGAGTCGGAAACGGACGCTGGGAGCAACTATGGCTACACCTTC.

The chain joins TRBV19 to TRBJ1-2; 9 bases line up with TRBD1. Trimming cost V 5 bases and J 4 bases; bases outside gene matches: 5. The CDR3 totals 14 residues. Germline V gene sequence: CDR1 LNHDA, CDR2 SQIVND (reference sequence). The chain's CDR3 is CASSPRDRAYGYTF. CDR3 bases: TGTGCCAGTAGTCCCCGGGACAGGGCCTATGGCTACACCTTC.

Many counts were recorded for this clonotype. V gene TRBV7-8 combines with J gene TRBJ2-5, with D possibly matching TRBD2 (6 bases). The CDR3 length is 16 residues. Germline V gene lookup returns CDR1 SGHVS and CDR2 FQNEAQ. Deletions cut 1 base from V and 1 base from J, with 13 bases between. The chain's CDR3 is CASSLGPAGTQETQYF. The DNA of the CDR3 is TGTGCCAGCAGCTTAGGTCCGGCGGGGACCCAAGAGACCCAGTACTTC.

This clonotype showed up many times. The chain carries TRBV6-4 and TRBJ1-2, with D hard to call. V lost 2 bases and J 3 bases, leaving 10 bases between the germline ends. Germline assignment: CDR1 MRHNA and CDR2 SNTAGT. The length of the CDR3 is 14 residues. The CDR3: CASSDGSPDYGYTF. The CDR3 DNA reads TGTGCCAGCAGTGACGGGTCCCCCGACTATGGCTACACCTTC.

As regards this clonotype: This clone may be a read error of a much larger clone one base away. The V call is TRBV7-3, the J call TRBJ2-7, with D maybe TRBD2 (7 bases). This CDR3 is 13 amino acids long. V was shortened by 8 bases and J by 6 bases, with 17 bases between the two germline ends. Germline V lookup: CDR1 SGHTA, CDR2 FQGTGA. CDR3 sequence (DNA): TGTGCCAGCTCTGGATGGGGGGGCGGCGAGCAGTACTTC. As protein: CASSGWGGGEQYF.

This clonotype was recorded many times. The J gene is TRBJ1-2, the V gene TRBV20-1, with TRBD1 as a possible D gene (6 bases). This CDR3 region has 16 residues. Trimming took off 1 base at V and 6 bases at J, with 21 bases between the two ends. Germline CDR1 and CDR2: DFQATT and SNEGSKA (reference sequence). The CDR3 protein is CSARALRGAGVHGYTF. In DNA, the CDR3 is TGCAGTGCTAGAGCCTTACGGGGGGCGGGGGTCCATGGCTACACCTTC.

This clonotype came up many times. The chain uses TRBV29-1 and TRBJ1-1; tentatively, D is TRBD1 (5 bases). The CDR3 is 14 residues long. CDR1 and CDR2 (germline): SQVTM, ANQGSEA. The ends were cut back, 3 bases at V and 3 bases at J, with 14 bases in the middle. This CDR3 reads CSVEWTGRDTEAFF. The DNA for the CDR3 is TGCAGCGTTGAGTGGACGGGCAGGGACACTGAAGCTTTCTTT.

CDR3 protein: CSLGVGTEAFF. The CDR3 coding sequence is TGCAGCTTAGGAGTGGGCACTGAAGCTTTCTTT. This chain links TRBV29-1 with TRBJ1-1; no definite D call. The CDR3 loop spans 11 amino acids. Looked up from germline, CDR1 is SQVTM and CDR2 is ANQGSEA. The V and J ends lost 8 bases and 4 bases respectively, with 11 bases between them.

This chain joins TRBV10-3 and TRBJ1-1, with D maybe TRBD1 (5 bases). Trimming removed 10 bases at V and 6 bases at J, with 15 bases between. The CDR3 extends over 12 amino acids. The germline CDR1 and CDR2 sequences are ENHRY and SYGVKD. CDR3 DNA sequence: TGTGCCAGCGGCACGGGACGCGCTGAAGCTTTCTTT. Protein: CASGTGRAEAFF.

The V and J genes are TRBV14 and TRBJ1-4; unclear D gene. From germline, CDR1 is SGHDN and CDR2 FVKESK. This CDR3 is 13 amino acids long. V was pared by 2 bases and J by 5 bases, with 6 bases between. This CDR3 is CASSQRSNEKLFF. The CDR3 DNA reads TGTGCCAGCAGCCAAAGATCGAATGAAAAACTGTTTTTT. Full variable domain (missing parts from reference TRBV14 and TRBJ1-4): EAGVTQFPSHSVIEKGQTVTLRCDPISGHDNLYWYRRVMGKEIKFLLHFVKESKQDESGMPNNRFLAERTGGTYSTLKVQPAELEDSGVYFCASSQRSNEKLFFGSGTQLSVL.

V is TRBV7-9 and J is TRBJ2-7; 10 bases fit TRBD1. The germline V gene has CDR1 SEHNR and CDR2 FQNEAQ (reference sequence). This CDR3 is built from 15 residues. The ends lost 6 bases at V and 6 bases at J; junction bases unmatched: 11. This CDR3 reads CASRTPGTGDSEQYF. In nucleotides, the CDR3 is TGTGCCAGCAGGACCCCCGGGACAGGGGACTCCGAGCAGTACTTC.

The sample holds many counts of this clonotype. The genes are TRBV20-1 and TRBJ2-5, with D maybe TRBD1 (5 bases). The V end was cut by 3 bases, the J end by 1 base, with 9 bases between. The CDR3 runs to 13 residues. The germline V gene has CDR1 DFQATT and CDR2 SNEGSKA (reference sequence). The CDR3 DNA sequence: TGCAGTGCTAGGTCTCAGGGCCAAGAGACCCAGTACTTC. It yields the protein CSARSQGQETQYF.

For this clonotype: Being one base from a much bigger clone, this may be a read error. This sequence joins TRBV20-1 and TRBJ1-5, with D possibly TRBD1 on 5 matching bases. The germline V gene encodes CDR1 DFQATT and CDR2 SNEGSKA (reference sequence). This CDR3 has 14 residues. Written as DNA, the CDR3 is TGCGGTGCTAGAGAAGGAGGGGCGGGTCAGCCCCAGCATTTT. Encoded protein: CGAREGGAGQPQHF.

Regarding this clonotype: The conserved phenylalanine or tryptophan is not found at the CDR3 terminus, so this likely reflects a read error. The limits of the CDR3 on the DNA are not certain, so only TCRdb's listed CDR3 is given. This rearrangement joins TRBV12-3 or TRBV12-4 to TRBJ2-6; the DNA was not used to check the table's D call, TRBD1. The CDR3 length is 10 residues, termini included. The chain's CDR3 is CASKRQGAIP.

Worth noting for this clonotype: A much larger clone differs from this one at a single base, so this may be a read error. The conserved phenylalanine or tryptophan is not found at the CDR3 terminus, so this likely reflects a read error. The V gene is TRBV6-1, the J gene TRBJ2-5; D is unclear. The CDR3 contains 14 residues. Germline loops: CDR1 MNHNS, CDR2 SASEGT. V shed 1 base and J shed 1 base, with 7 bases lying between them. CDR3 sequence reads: CASSEVIAQETQYL. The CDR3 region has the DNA TGTGCCAGCAGTGAAGTAATCGCCCAAGAGACCCAGTACCTC.

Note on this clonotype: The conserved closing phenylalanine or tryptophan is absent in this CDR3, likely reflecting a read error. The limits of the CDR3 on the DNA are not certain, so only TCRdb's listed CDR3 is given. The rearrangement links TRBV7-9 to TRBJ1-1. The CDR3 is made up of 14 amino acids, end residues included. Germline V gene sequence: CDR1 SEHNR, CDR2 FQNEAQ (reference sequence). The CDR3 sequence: CASSLGGSRTEAFL.

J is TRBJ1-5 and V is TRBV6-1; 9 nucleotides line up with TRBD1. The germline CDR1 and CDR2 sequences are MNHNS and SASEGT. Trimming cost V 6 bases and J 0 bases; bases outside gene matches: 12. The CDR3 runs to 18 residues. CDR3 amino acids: CASSLLGQGSHSNQPQHF. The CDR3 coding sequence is TGTGCCAGCAGCCTTTTAGGACAGGGGAGTCATAGCAATCAGCCCCAGCATTTT.

CDR3 nucleotides: TGTGCCACCAGTGATTTTACAGGGAGCACAGATACGCAGTATTTT. Amino acids: CATSDFTGSTDTQYF. The chain carries TRBV24-1 and TRBJ2-3; D may be TRBD1 (6 bases). The CDR3 is made up of 15 amino acids. The germline CDR1 and CDR2 sequences are KGHDR and SFDVKD. Trimming took off 1 base at V and 0 bases at J, with 7 bases between the two ends.

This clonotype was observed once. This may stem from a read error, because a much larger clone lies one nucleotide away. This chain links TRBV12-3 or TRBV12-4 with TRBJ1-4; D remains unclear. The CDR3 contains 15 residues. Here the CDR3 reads CASSSGRAFNEKLVF. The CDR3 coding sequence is TGTGCCAGCAGCTCCGGGCGGGCCTTTAATGAAAAACTGGTTTTT.

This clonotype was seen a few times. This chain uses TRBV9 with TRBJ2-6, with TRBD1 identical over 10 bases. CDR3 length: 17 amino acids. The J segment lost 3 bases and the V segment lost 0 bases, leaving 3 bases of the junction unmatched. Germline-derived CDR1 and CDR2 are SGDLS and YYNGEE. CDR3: CASSVGTGGIGANVLTF. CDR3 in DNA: TGTGCCAGCAGCGTAGGGACAGGGGGTATTGGGGCCAACGTCCTGACTTTC.